Presented here are 30 T cell receptor beta chains from one specimen sequenced in a study of T cell responses to AZD1222 COVID-19 vaccine (dated by TCRdb to the early 2020s). The sample's time point label, in plain terms: baseline before first vaccination. Sample treatment or condition, as interpreted from the label and publication: meningococcal conjugate vaccine given as trial control. The library was obtained by the immunoSEQ multiplex PCR assay. TCRdb carries this immuneACCESS record with in-frame sequences only. Its versions omit some clonotypes, under half of them owing to an unresolved V gene in the studies checked, with the rest unexplained. In this sample the table shows 130,000 to 150,000 clones, approximately 88% of which occur a single time. The biggest ten clones account for 3% to 4% of the sample. The sequences come from peripheral blood, collected on day 0 of MenACWY control vaccination. All receptors come from an adult in good health.

The rearrangement uses TRBV11-3 and TRBJ1-1; no reliable D call. V dropped 6 bases and J dropped 1 base, with 9 bases sitting between them. This CDR3 comprises 13 residues. The germline gives CDR1 SGHNT, CDR2 YENEEA. CDR3 nucleotides: TGTGCCAGCAGTCCTCAAGGGAACACTGAAGCTTTCTTT. It specifies CASSPQGNTEAFF.

The genes are TRBV5-4 and TRBJ1-1; maybe TRBD1 (6 bases). The ends were cut back, 7 bases at V and 0 bases at J, with 13 bases in the middle. The germline gives CDR1 SGHNT, CDR2 YYREEE (reference sequence). This CDR3 contains 14 residues. As DNA, the CDR3 is TGTGCCAGCCAGGAAGGGGGAATGAACACTGAAGCTTTCTTT. Translated, it gives CASQEGGMNTEAFF. Combining the CDR3 with reference TRBV5-4 and TRBJ1-1 gives the whole variable domain ETGVTQSPTHLIKTRGQQVTLRCSSQSGHNTVSWYQQALGQGPQFIFQYYREEENGRGNFPPRFSGLQFPNYSSELNVNALELDDSALYLCASQEGGMNTEAFFGQGTRLTVV.

This chain joins TRBV11-1 and TRBJ2-2, with 11 bases that match TRBD2. V shed 5 bases and J 7 bases; nucleotides not matched to a gene: 3. Germline CDR1 is SGHAT and CDR2 is FQDESV (reference sequence). This CDR3 is built from 14 residues. The CDR3 nucleotides are TGTGCCAGCAGCCCGCTAGCGGGAGGCGGGGAGCTGTTTTTT. This translates into CASSPLAGGGELFF. The complete variable domain, with remaining parts taken from reference TRBV11-1 and TRBJ2-2, reads EAEVAQSPRYKITEKSQAVAFWCDPISGHATLYWYRQILGQGPELLVQFQDESVVDDSQLPKDRFSAERLKGVDSTLKIQPAELGDSAMYLCASSPLAGGGELFFGEGSRLTVL.

This chain joins TRBV5-1 and TRBJ2-2; 9 positions agree with TRBD2. This CDR3 is built from 16 residues. CDR1 and CDR2 (germline): SGHRS, YFSETQ. V lost 4 bases to trimming and J lost 1 base; unmatched junction nucleotides: 5. The CDR3 reads CASSKLAGENTGELFF. For the CDR3, the DNA is TGCGCCAGCAGCAAATTAGCGGGAGAGAACACCGGGGAGCTGTTTTTT.

The CDR3 protein is CASSMGTSFSNTEAFF. The CDR3 DNA reads TGTGCCAGTAGTATGGGAACTTCTTTTTCGAACACTGAAGCTTTCTTT. The chain employs TRBV19 and TRBJ1-1; D call uncertain. Germline V CDR1 and CDR2: LNHDA, SQIVND (reference sequence). The CDR3 runs to 16 residues. Deletions cut 3 bases from V and 1 base from J, with 15 bases between.

The CDR3 loop is CATSRDQSVDLYGYTF. In nucleotides, the CDR3 is TGTGCCACCAGCAGAGATCAGTCCGTTGACCTATATGGCTACACCTTC. The chain links TRBV15 to TRBJ1-2; D is unclear. The CDR3 runs 16 residues. Germline CDR1 and CDR2: LNHNV and YYDKDF (reference sequence). The V gene lost 0 bases and the J gene lost 5 bases, with 16 bases spanning the gap.

This clone was counted once. V gene TRBV4-2 combines with J gene TRBJ2-2, with TRBD2 as a possible D gene (5 bases). The CDR3 is 14 amino acids. V lost 3 bases, J lost 0 bases, and 5 bases lay in between. The germline gives CDR1 LGHNA, CDR2 YNFKEQ. The CDR3 DNA reads TGTGCCAGCAGCCACGGGGCGAACACCGGGGAGCTGTTTTTT. It yields the protein CASSHGANTGELFF.

V gene TRBV5-1 combines with J gene TRBJ2-6; D not resolved. V was trimmed by 0 bases and J by 4 bases, leaving 11 bases between them. CDR1 and CDR2 from the germline V gene are SGHRS and YFSETQ. There are 16 residues in the CDR3. The chain's CDR3 is CASSLAVSSGANVLTF. The CDR3 nucleotides are TGCGCCAGCAGCTTGGCCGTGAGCTCAGGGGCCAACGTCCTGACTTTC.

This clone is a singleton in its sample. V is TRBV11-1 and J is TRBJ1-1; TRBD1 aligns across 10 bases. Germline loops: CDR1 SGHAT, CDR2 FQDESV (reference sequence). The CDR3 runs 15 residues. Unmatched junction bases numbered 6, after V lost 5 bases and J lost 3 bases. The CDR3 DNA reads as TGTGCCAGCAGCCGCCGGACAGGGGGATACACTGAAGCTTTCTTT. It is translated as CASSRRTGGYTEAFF.

The J gene is TRBJ2-1, the V gene TRBV3-1 (or the pseudogene TRBV3-2); 13 bases are a match to TRBD2. From germline, CDR1 is LGHDT and CDR2 YNNKEL (reference sequence). This CDR3 is built from 16 residues. Losses at the gene ends were 4 bases for V and 6 bases for J; bases not matched to a gene: 6. Here the CDR3 reads CASSPLAGGPGNEQFF. Here the CDR3 DNA reads TGTGCCAGCAGCCCACTAGCGGGAGGGCCCGGCAATGAGCAGTTCTTC.

This clone was counted a single time. The chain carries TRBV27 and TRBJ2-2; 7 bases fit TRBD2. V was clipped by 2 bases and J by 4 bases; unmatched bases: 4. Germline V gene sequence: CDR1 MNHEY, CDR2 SMNVEV (reference sequence). This CDR3 has 15 amino acids. CDR3 amino acids: CASSLKRERTGELFF. The CDR3 DNA reads as TGTGCCAGCAGTTTAAAGCGGGAACGCACCGGGGAGCTGTTTTTT.

The CDR3 nucleotides are TGTGCCAGTGGCCCGGGGTTATATAGCAATCAGCCCCAGCATTTT. This gives the protein CASGPGLYSNQPQHF. The V and J genes are TRBV19 and TRBJ1-5; no reliable D call. The CDR3 is made up of 15 amino acids. Germline V gene lookup returns CDR1 LNHDA and CDR2 SQIVND (reference sequence). V was trimmed by 8 bases and J by 0 bases, leaving 14 bases between them.

The chain recombines TRBV5-1 with TRBJ1-1; D possibly corresponds to TRBD1 (5 bases). The CDR3 spans 12 residues. Trimming cost V 5 bases and J 11 bases, with 16 bases left between them. From germline, CDR1 is SGHRS and CDR2 YFSETQ. Here the CDR3 reads CASRPRGGWAFF. The CDR3 bases are TGCGCCAGCAGGCCAAGGGGCGGCTGGGCTTTCTTT.

The chain combines TRBV6-2 or TRBV6-3 with TRBJ1-1; the D is unclear. V lost 1 base, J lost 4 bases, and 7 bases lay in between. The CDR3 extends over 13 amino acids. CDR1 is MNHEY, CDR2 SVGEGT, per germline. The CDR3 DNA sequence: TGTGCCAGCAGTTACTGGGCGGGCACTGAAGCTTTCTTT. Translated: CASSYWAGTEAFF.

V is TRBV12-3 or TRBV12-4 and J is TRBJ2-1; D unclear. Trimming removed 6 bases from V and 4 bases from J, with 7 bases in between. The CDR3 covers 12 residues. CDR3 amino acids: CASSESYNEQFF. In DNA, the CDR3 is TGTGCCAGCAGCGAAAGTTACAATGAGCAGTTCTTC.

This chain uses TRBV7-6 with TRBJ2-7; 8 nucleotides line up with TRBD1. Germline loops: CDR1 SGHVS, CDR2 FNYEAQ. After removal of 0 bases from V and 2 bases from J, the junction contained 3 bases not matched to a gene. CDR3 length: 15 amino acids. CDR3: CASSLAGQAPYEQYF. The CDR3 coding sequence is TGTGCCAGCAGCTTAGCGGGACAGGCCCCCTACGAGCAGTACTTC.

The rearrangement joins TRBV24-1 to TRBJ2-6; D is perhaps TRBD1 (5 bases). Germline CDR1 and CDR2: KGHDR and SFDVKD. This CDR3 has 17 residues. The germline V and J ends were trimmed by 3 bases and 4 bases, with 15 bases remaining between them. The CDR3 here is CATSDPQGTPGANVLTF. CDR3 DNA sequence: TGTGCCACCAGTGATCCCCAGGGTACCCCGGGGGCCAACGTCCTGACTTTC.

The chain uses TRBV19 and TRBJ1-1; D gene uncertain. The V end lost 5 bases, the J end lost 0 bases, and 7 bases lay between the germline ends. The CDR3 consists of 13 residues. CDR1 and CDR2 from the germline V gene are LNHDA and SQIVND (reference sequence). CDR3 region: CASSATVNTEAFF. CDR3 DNA sequence: TGTGCCAGTAGTGCCACAGTGAACACTGAAGCTTTCTTT. The full variable domain, its missing parts supplied by reference TRBV19 and TRBJ1-1, is DGGITQSPKYLFRKEGQNVTLSCEQNLNHDAMYWYRQDPGQGLRLIYYSQIVNDFQKGDIAEGYSVSREKKESFPLTVTSAQKNPTAFYLCASSATVNTEAFFGQGTRLTVV.

This chain links TRBV7-8 with TRBJ2-1; D possibly corresponds to TRBD2 (5 bases). The CDR3 is 13 amino acids. V was clipped by 0 bases and J by 15 bases, with 15 bases between them. CDR1 and CDR2 from the germline V gene are SGHVS and FQNEAQ. As DNA, the CDR3 is TGTGCCAGCAGCTTAGCGCTGCGGCCTGAGGGGTTCTTC. Residues: CASSLALRPEGFF.

The chain links TRBV11-3 to TRBJ2-3; a weak D match, TRBD2 (6 bases). CDR1 and CDR2 from the germline V gene are SGHNT and YENEEA. The V gene lost 0 bases and the J gene lost 8 bases, with 15 bases spanning the gap. This CDR3 contains 15 residues. The CDR3 bases are TGTGCCAGCAGCTTAGAAGCTAGCGATGTGCCTACGCAGTATTTT. This sequence encodes CASSLEASDVPTQYF.

The chain employs TRBV5-1 and TRBJ1-4; 8 bases match TRBD1. This CDR3 comprises 15 residues. Trimming cost V 0 bases and J 5 bases; bases outside gene matches: 3. The germline V gene encodes CDR1 SGHRS and CDR2 YFSETQ. The CDR3, as DNA: TGCGCCAGCAGCTTGGAACAGGGGGGCAATGAAAAACTGTTTTTT. Protein: CASSLEQGGNEKLFF.

The chain uses TRBV7-6 and TRBJ2-7; TRBD2 aligns across 12 bases. J lost 4 bases, V lost 4 bases, and 5 bases had no gene match. Germline assignment: CDR1 SGHVS and CDR2 FNYEAQ. The length of the CDR3 is 15 residues. Here the CDR3 DNA reads TGTGCCAGCAGCTACAGACTAGCGGGAGAATACGAGCAGTACTTC. This sequence encodes CASSYRLAGEYEQYF.

The gene calls are TRBV5-1 and TRBJ2-5; TRBD2 is a possible D gene (5 bases). The CDR3 totals 15 residues. The V end lost 1 base, the J end lost 3 bases, and 13 bases lay between the germline ends. CDR1 is SGHRS and CDR2 is YFSETQ in the germline V gene. The CDR3 bases are TGCGCCAGCAGCTTGCCAGATCCCGGGAAAGAGACCCAGTACTTC. It codes for CASSLPDPGKETQYF.

This chain uses TRBV5-6 with TRBJ2-5, with TRBD1 matching over 8 bases. The CDR3 loop spans 15 amino acids. Germline loops: CDR1 SGHDT, CDR2 YYEEEE. V was pared by 4 bases and J by 5 bases, with 10 bases of the junction left unmatched. CDR3 in amino acids: CASSGRTGRGETQYF. The CDR3 DNA reads as TGTGCCAGCAGCGGGAGGACAGGGCGAGGCGAGACCCAGTACTTC.

The chain joins TRBV7-2 to TRBJ1-5, with D unresolved. CDR1 and CDR2 from the germline V gene are SGHTA and FQGNSA. The V end lost 1 base, the J end lost 5 bases, and 9 bases lay between the germline ends. The length of the CDR3 is 14 residues. The CDR3 sequence: CASSLGRYDQPQHF. The DNA for the CDR3 is TGTGCCAGCAGCTTAGGACGGTATGATCAGCCCCAGCATTTT.

This chain's CDR3 is CASRGLAGSSYNEQFF. CDR3 bases: TGTGCCAGCAGGGGACTAGCGGGGAGCTCCTACAATGAGCAGTTCTTC. The chain employs TRBV7-6 and TRBJ2-1; 13 nucleotides agree with TRBD2. With 6 bases clipped from V and 0 bases from J, the junction kept 2 bases outside the gene matches. Germline values: CDR1 SGHVS, CDR2 FNYEAQ. This CDR3 spans 16 amino acids.

The rearrangement links TRBV6-5 to TRBJ1-2; 7 bases match TRBD1. The V segment lost 4 bases and the J segment 5 bases; nucleotides outside the gene matches: 10. CDR1 is MNHEY and CDR2 is SVGAGI in the germline V gene. CDR3 size: 15 residues. The CDR3 sequence: CASSSRDSWFYGYTF. In DNA form, the CDR3 reads TGTGCCAGCAGTTCCCGGGACAGCTGGTTTTATGGCTACACCTTC.

This chain joins TRBV18 and TRBJ2-7; tentatively, D is TRBD2 (5 bases). Looked up from germline, CDR1 is KGHSH and CDR2 is LQKENI. The CDR3 spans 13 residues. The V end lost 6 bases, the J end lost 2 bases, and 11 bases lay between the germline ends. The DNA for the CDR3 is TGTGCCAGCTCCCCCGGGGTGGCCTACGAGCAGTACTTC. Translated: CASSPGVAYEQYF.

V gene TRBV5-1 combines with J gene TRBJ2-7; 9 bases line up with TRBD1. The J segment lost 6 bases and the V segment lost 3 bases, leaving 7 bases of the junction unmatched. CDR1 and CDR2 (germline): SGHRS, YFSETQ. The CDR3 runs 14 residues. CDR3: CASSSTGTGTEQYF. The CDR3 nucleotides are TGCGCCAGCAGCTCGACCGGGACAGGGACCGAGCAGTACTTC.

J is TRBJ2-7 and V is TRBV6-2 or TRBV6-3, with D possibly called TRBD1 or TRBD2 (7 bases each). The germline CDR1 and CDR2 sequences are MNHEY and SVGEGT. This CDR3 contains 15 residues. Trimming removed 5 bases from V and 0 bases from J, with 14 bases in between. CDR3 bases: TGTGCCAGCAGTACAGCGGGACAGTCCTCCTACGAGCAGTACTTC. Protein: CASSTAGQSSYEQYF.